The 28 T cell receptor beta chains below all came from one sample that was sequenced in a study of T cell clonality in common variable immunodeficiency. The assay was immunoSEQ multiplex PCR, and TCRdb's table has in-frame clones only and misses some. The record shows approximately 44,000 clones for this sample, with no singletons present. Source material: peripheral blood mononuclear cells. These receptors all come from a person aged 18-69 years in good health.

This clone came up many times. The sequenced fragment ends 3 residues before the CDR3 boundary, so the rest is inferred from the germline J gene. The V and J genes are TRBV13 and TRBJ1-1; D remains ambiguous. The CDR3 is 13 amino acids. Deletions cut 4 bases from V and 4 bases from J, with 10 bases between. Germline V CDR1 and CDR2: PRHDT, FYEKMQ (reference sequence). This CDR3 is CASSSYRATEAFF. The sequenced part of the CDR3 DNA is TGTGCCAGCAGCTCTTACAGAGCCACTGAA.

This clone was picked up many times. Sequencing ends 3 residues short of the CDR3 end; the germline J gene provides the rest. The sample carries other DNA sequences with the same CDR3. The chain carries TRBV5-1 and TRBJ1-1; 9 nucleotides agree with TRBD1. Germline CDR1 is SGHRS and CDR2 is YFSETQ. CDR3 length: 16 residues. The CDR3 spells CASSSGQGKYGTEAFF. The DNA read from the CDR3 is TGCGCCAGCAGCTCCGGACAGGGGAAATACGGCACCGAA.

This clone was observed at least ten times. The CDR3 end falls 3 residues outside the read, so it is completed with the germline J gene. V usage is TRBV5-4 and J usage is TRBJ2-3, with no clear D. CDR3 length: 13 residues. Germline CDR1 SGHNT, CDR2 YYREEE (reference sequence). CDR3 protein: CASSWNSQETQYF. CDR3 DNA, as far as it was read: TGTGCCAGCAGCTGGAACAGTCAAGAGACG.

The sample holds a few counts of this clone. The read ends 3 residues before the CDR3 terminus; that terminus is restored from the germline J gene. The V gene is TRBV5-5, the J gene TRBJ2-5; 14 nucleotides align to TRBD2. The CDR3 loop spans 15 amino acids. The J segment lost 5 bases and the V segment lost 2 bases, leaving 2 bases of the junction unmatched. The germline gives CDR1 SGHKS, CDR2 YYEKEE (reference sequence). Partial CDR3 DNA: TGTGCCAGCAGCTTCCGACTAGCGGGAGGGGAGACC. It yields the protein CASSFRLAGGET. The CDR3 reads in full as CASSFRLAGGETQYF. Filled out from reference TRBV5-5 and TRBJ2-5, the complete variable domain reads DAGVTQSPTHLIKTRGQQVTLRCSPISGHKSVSWYQQVLGQGPQFIFQYYEKEERGRGNFPDRFSARQFPNYSSELNVNALLLGDSALYLCASSFRLAGGETQYFGPGTRLLVL.

This clone was counted ten times or more. The missing CDR3 end, 3 residues past where the read stops, is filled in from the germline J gene. The gene calls are TRBV23-1 and TRBJ2-5, with 10 bases that match TRBD2. TRBV23-1 is recorded as an ORF, its role being uncertain. V was pared by 0 bases and J by 5 bases, with 6 bases of the junction left unmatched. The CDR3 spans 16 residues. The CDR3 sequence: CASSQSRTSGRETQYF. The CDR3 DNA, read in part, is TGCGCCAGCAGTCAATCGAGGACTAGCGGTAGGGAGACC.

This clone was detected only a few times. Sequencing ends 3 residues short of the CDR3 end; the germline J gene provides the rest. V usage is TRBV7-9 and J usage is TRBJ1-2; D remains unclear. Germline V gives CDR1 SEHNR, CDR2 FQNEAQ (reference sequence). V was clipped by 0 bases and J by 6 bases, with 11 bases between them. This CDR3 contains 14 residues. The CDR3 DNA, read in part, is TGTGCCAGCAGCTTAGCGGGCCCAAACCATGGC. Translated, it gives CASSLAGPNHG. Given in full, the CDR3 is CASSLAGPNHGYTF.

This clone appeared many times. The read terminates 3 residues ahead of where the CDR3 ends, so the germline J gene completes it. This chain connects TRBV19 to TRBJ2-1, with 9 bases lining up with TRBD2. The CDR3 consists of 14 residues. Germline V gene lookup returns CDR1 LNHDA and CDR2 SQIVND (reference sequence). The trim removed 5 bases at V and 5 bases at J, leaving 4 bases unmatched. CDR3 DNA, as far as it was read: TGTGCCAGTAGTCGCGGGGGGGATAACAATGAG. The encoded protein is CASSRGGDNNE. The whole CDR3 sequence reads CASSRGGDNNEQFF.

This clone was detected many times. Partial CDR3 DNA: TGTGCCAGCAGTTTATCTAGGTCCAAAAACATT. Translated, it gives CASSLSRSKNI. In full, the CDR3 is CASSLSRSKNIQYF. The chain couples TRBV12-3 or TRBV12-4 to TRBJ2-4; D gene uncertain. From the germline J gene comes the end of the CDR3, since the read stops 3 residues before it. The CDR3 consists of 14 residues. V was clipped by 2 bases and J by 2 bases, with 7 bases between them.

As concerns this clone: The CDR3 is cut off 3 residues early in the read; its end comes from the germline J gene. J is TRBJ2-1 and V is TRBV2; D is possibly TRBD2 (6 bases). The CDR3 extends over 15 amino acids. The germline V gene has CDR1 SNHLY and CDR2 FYNNEI. V was cut by 3 bases and J by 5 bases, with 14 bases left in between. The part of the CDR3 DNA that was read is TGTGCCAGCAGTGATGCGGGGTCATTTAACAATGAG. It translates to CASSDAGSFNNE. The complete CDR3 sequence is CASSDAGSFNNEQFF. The full variable domain, completed using reference TRBV2 and TRBJ2-1, is EPEVTQTPSHQVTQMGQEVILRCVPISNHLYFYWYRQILGQKVEFLVSFYNNEISEKSEIFDDQFSVERPDGSNFTLKIRSTKLEDSAMYFCASSDAGSFNNEQFFGPGTRLTVL.

Many counts were recorded for this clone. Read sequence stops 3 residues before the CDR3 end, and the germline J gene provides the missing end. The V call is TRBV10-3, the J call TRBJ2-7; 7 nucleotides line up with TRBD2. J was trimmed by 4 bases and V by 6 bases; bases with no gene match: 6. This CDR3 has 13 residues. Germline-derived CDR1 and CDR2 are ENHRY and SYGVKD. The CDR3 protein is CAISGGSLYEQYF. The CDR3 bases that were read are TGTGCCATCAGCGGCGGGAGTTTGTACGAG.

This clone was seen many times. The read ends 3 residues early relative to the CDR3; the germline J gene fills the gap. The chain combines TRBV5-1 with TRBJ2-1, with 8 bases fitting TRBD1. Germline loops: CDR1 SGHRS, CDR2 YFSETQ. The CDR3 has 16 residues. The ends lost 2 bases at V and 4 bases at J; junction bases unmatched: 8. The part of the CDR3 DNA that was read is TGCGCCAGCAGCTTTACCGGGACAGGCGAATACAATGAG. Translating it yields CASSFTGTGEYNE. The complete CDR3 reads CASSFTGTGEYNEQFF.

As regards this clone: The CDR3 end falls 3 residues outside the read, so it is completed with the germline J gene. The rearrangement uses TRBV20-1 and TRBJ2-7; 10 bases are shared with TRBD1. The CDR3 is made up of 14 amino acids. Germline CDR1 reads DFQATT; CDR2 reads SNEGSKA (reference sequence). Unmatched junction bases numbered 6, after V lost 4 bases and J lost 3 bases. CDR3 sequence reads: CSAIHRTGGYEQYF. CDR3 DNA, as far as it was read: TGCAGTGCTATCCACCGGACAGGGGGCTACGAG.

This clone was picked up a small number of times. The read gets to within 3 residues of the CDR3 end, and the germline J gene fills in the rest. V gene TRBV20-1 combines with J gene TRBJ2-1; 14 positions match TRBD2. Germline CDR1 reads DFQATT; CDR2 reads SNEGSKA (reference sequence). The CDR3 consists of 18 residues. The J segment lost 1 base and the V segment lost 3 bases, leaving 8 bases of the junction unmatched. The CDR3 loop is CSARGTSGGPGSYNEQFF. CDR3 bases read: TGCAGTGCTAGGGGGACTAGCGGGGGCCCGGGGTCCTACAATGAG.

This clone was seen repeatedly, ten times or more. The read falls 3 residues short of the CDR3 end, and the missing part is taken from the germline J gene. This rearrangement joins TRBV20-1 to TRBJ1-2, with 9 bases lining up with TRBD1. This CDR3 is 15 amino acids long. Germline assignment: CDR1 DFQATT and CDR2 SNEGSKA (reference sequence). V shed 5 bases, J shed 7 bases, and the junction held 14 bases outside the gene matches. The CDR3 loop reads CSAAKPGTGLVGYTF. CDR3 bases read: TGCAGTGCTGCGAAGCCCGGGACAGGGTTAGTTGGC.

This clone has at least ten counts. The read finishes 3 residues shy of the CDR3 end, and the germline J gene is used to complete it. The chain joins TRBV19 to TRBJ2-7; tentatively, D is TRBD1 (5 bases). Deletions cut 3 bases from V and 2 bases from J, with 8 bases between. Germline V gene sequence: CDR1 LNHDA, CDR2 SQIVND (reference sequence). CDR3 length equals 13 residues. CDR3 sequence reads: CASSIQGTYEQYF. CDR3 DNA, as far as it was read: TGTGCCAGTAGTATCCAGGGTACCTACGAG.

There are many counts of this clone. One junction end does not reproduce the germline sequence, and a read error may be involved. Coverage ceases 3 residues before the CDR3 finishes, and the germline J gene fills in the end. This chain uses TRBV2 with TRBJ2-1; 9 nucleotides align to TRBD2. The V gene's germline CDR1 is SNHLY and CDR2 FYNNEI. The CDR3 loop spans 15 amino acids. The CDR3 DNA, read in part, is TGTGCCAGCAGAGAAGGGACTAGCAGCTACAATGAG. It encodes CASREGTSSYNE. In full, the CDR3 reads CASREGTSSYNEQFF.

This clone was recorded many times. The missing CDR3 end, 3 residues past where the read stops, is filled in from the germline J gene. V and J are TRBV4-1 and TRBJ1-1, with 10 positions matching TRBD1. The J segment lost 5 bases and the V segment lost 7 bases, leaving 7 bases of the junction unmatched. This CDR3 has 14 residues. Germline lookup yields CDR1 MGHRA and CDR2 YSYEKL. The CDR3 spells CASTPTGGKTEAFF. CDR3 DNA (partial): TGCGCCAGCACCCCGACAGGGGGCAAAACTGAA.

This clone was detected ten times or more. Sequencing ends 3 residues short of the CDR3 end; the germline J gene provides the rest. The rearrangement links TRBV7-9 to TRBJ1-2; TRBD1 is a possible D gene (6 bases). The CDR3 runs 13 residues. In germline, CDR1 is SEHNR, CDR2 FQNEAQ (reference sequence). The CDR3 DNA, read in part, is TGTGCCAGCAGCTTAGCGGGGGCTGGCGGC. This translates into CASSLAGAGG. The full CDR3 is CASSLAGAGGYTF.

This clone was observed at least ten times. The CDR3 DNA, read in part, is TGCGCCAGCAGCTTGGGGCCTAGCGGGGGGACGGCAGATACG. Translated, it gives CASSLGPSGGTADT. In full, the CDR3 is CASSLGPSGGTADTQYF. This chain links TRBV5-1 with TRBJ2-3; TRBD2 matches at 11 bases. The read halts 3 residues ahead of the CDR3 end, with the missing end drawn from the germline J gene. Unmatched junction bases numbered 7, after V lost 0 bases and J lost 4 bases. Germline CDR1 is SGHRS and CDR2 is YFSETQ. CDR3 length: 17 amino acids.

This clone was observed at least ten times. The read terminates 3 residues ahead of where the CDR3 ends, so the germline J gene completes it. V is TRBV2 and J is TRBJ2-3; D may be TRBD1 (5 bases). The CDR3 loop spans 16 amino acids. The ends were cut back, 7 bases at V and 4 bases at J, with 21 bases in the middle. Germline CDR1 is SNHLY and CDR2 is FYNNEI. The CDR3 loop reads CASNLQGPIGADTQYF. The covered CDR3 bases are TGTGCCAGCAACCTCCAGGGCCCAATAGGAGCAGATACG.

This clone was observed many times. Coverage ceases 3 residues before the CDR3 finishes, and the germline J gene fills in the end. The chain carries TRBV7-2 and TRBJ2-5; the D gene is possibly TRBD2 (7 bases). V was shortened by 3 bases and J by 5 bases, with 16 bases between the two germline ends. CDR1 SGHTA and CDR2 FQGNSA come from the germline V gene. The CDR3 has 15 amino acids. The CDR3 bases that were read are TGTGCCAGCAGCTTTAGAGGGGGAGGGCTTGAGACC. Its protein is CASSFRGGGLET. The whole CDR3 sequence reads CASSFRGGGLETQYF.

This clone was seen many times. Sequencing ends 3 residues short of the CDR3 end; the germline J gene provides the rest. The rearrangement uses TRBV2 and TRBJ1-1; possibly TRBD1 for D (6 bases). Trimming pared 4 bases from V and 5 bases from J, leaving 11 bases between. CDR3 length: 13 amino acids. From germline, CDR1 is SNHLY and CDR2 FYNNEI. The DNA read from the CDR3 is TGTGCCAGCAGTGGCAGGGGTAAAACTGAA. It is translated as CASSGRGKTE. The entire CDR3 sequence reads CASSGRGKTEAFF. The full variable domain, with the rest looked up from reference TRBV2 and TRBJ1-1, is EPEVTQTPSHQVTQMGQEVILRCVPISNHLYFYWYRQILGQKVEFLVSFYNNEISEKSEIFDDQFSVERPDGSNFTLKIRSTKLEDSAMYFCASSGRGKTEAFFGQGTRLTVV.

This clone was detected ten times or more. The read ends 3 residues shy of where the CDR3 ends; the end is completed using the germline J gene. The genes are TRBV2 and TRBJ1-4, with D tentatively TRBD1 (5 bases). The CDR3 loop spans 12 amino acids. Trimming pared 3 bases from V and 8 bases from J, leaving 7 bases between. Germline-derived CDR1 and CDR2 are SNHLY and FYNNEI. The sequenced CDR3 bases are TGTGCCAGCAGTGACTACAGGGAAAAA. It is translated as CASSDYREK. The whole CDR3 protein is CASSDYREKLFF.

This clone was recorded at least ten times. The read ends 3 residues early relative to the CDR3; the germline J gene fills the gap. The rearrangement links TRBV29-1 to TRBJ1-2; 7 bases match TRBD1. Germline V gene data show CDR1 as SQVTM and CDR2 as ANQGSEA. The CDR3 extends over 14 amino acids. The V and J ends lost 1 base and 0 bases, in that order; junction bases with no gene match: 2. The DNA read from the CDR3 is TGCAGCGTTGAAGGCAGGGGGACTAACTATGGC. This encodes CSVEGRGTNYG. The CDR3 reads in full as CSVEGRGTNYGYTF.

The sample holds many counts of this clone. The read ends 3 residues before the CDR3 terminus; that terminus is restored from the germline J gene. V gene TRBV30 combines with J gene TRBJ2-3; TRBD1 is a possible D gene (6 bases). The length of the CDR3 is 15 residues. V shed 3 bases and J shed 1 base, with 14 bases lying between them. CDR1 and CDR2 (germline): GTSNPN, SVGIG (reference sequence). The sequenced CDR3 bases are TGTGCCTGGAGCAGGACAGTCCTCGGCACAGATACG. Translating gives CAWSRTVLGTDT. The full CDR3 protein reads CAWSRTVLGTDTQYF.

This clone was recorded many times. The CDR3 end is not reached by the read, which stops 3 residues before it; the germline J gene fills it in. This chain connects TRBV7-8 to TRBJ1-2, with no clear D. The germline CDR1 and CDR2 sequences are SGHVS and FQNEAQ. The CDR3 sequence is 13 residues long. The ends were cut back, 2 bases at V and 3 bases at J, with 7 bases in the middle. The CDR3 region is CASSLRRDYGYTF. CDR3 bases read: TGTGCCAGCAGCTTACGGCGGGACTATGGC. Variable domain in full (rest from reference TRBV7-8 and TRBJ1-2): GAGVSQSPRYKVAKRGQDVALRCDPISGHVSLFWYQQALGQGPEFLTYFQNEAQLDKSGLPSDRFFAERPEGSVSTLKIQRTQQEDSAVYLCASSLRRDYGYTFGSGTRLTVV.

This clone was picked up many times. The DNA ends 3 residues before the CDR3 does, and the rest of the CDR3 is filled in from the germline J gene. V usage is TRBV28 and J usage is TRBJ2-2; 10 nucleotides align to TRBD2. The germline gives CDR1 MDHEN, CDR2 SYDVKM. The CDR3 spans 17 residues. J gave up 3 bases and V 4 bases, and 8 bases lay outside the gene matches. The DNA read from the CDR3 is TGTGCCAGCAGTTACCCTCTAGCGGGAGAGTACACCGGGGAG. It yields the protein CASSYPLAGEYTGE. The entire CDR3 protein is CASSYPLAGEYTGELFF.

Concerning this clone itself: Read coverage stops 3 residues before the CDR3 terminus; the germline J gene supplies the remainder. V and J are TRBV2 and TRBJ1-1; 8 bases fit TRBD1. V was pared by 5 bases and J by 4 bases, with 3 bases of the junction left unmatched. The germline V gene has CDR1 SNHLY and CDR2 FYNNEI. The CDR3 length is 13 residues. CDR3 sequence: CASSSDRGTEAFF. The covered CDR3 bases are TGTGCCAGCAGTTCCGACAGGGGCACTGAA.